These 16 T cell receptor beta chains originate from one sample sequenced in a study of blood T cell repertoires in COVID-19. Some clones are missing from TCRdb's copy, which holds only in-frame ones; the method was immunoSEQ multiplex PCR. Of under 400,000 clones in the sample, 70% to 90% were seen once. The source material was PBMCs or T cells enriched from blood (not recorded which). The receptor source for this set is a woman in her 40s with acute COVID-19.

The gene calls are TRBV18 and TRBJ2-5, with 11 bases identical to TRBD2. V dropped 2 bases and J dropped 5; count of bases not matched to a gene: 4. CDR1 is KGHSH, CDR2 LQKENI, per germline. The CDR3 has 15 amino acids. CDR3 bases: TGTGCCAGCTCACCAAAGCTAGCGGGGGGCGAGACCCAGTACTTC. Translation gives CASSPKLAGGETQYF.

The J gene is TRBJ2-7, the V gene TRBV18; 9 nucleotides match TRBD2. Germline V CDR1 and CDR2: KGHSH, LQKENI. CDR3 length equals 19 residues. J was trimmed by 2 bases and V by 0 bases; bases with no gene match: 14. The CDR3 DNA reads TGTGCCAGCTCACCACCGACTAGCGGACGCTTAAGTGGCACCTACGAGCAGTACTTC. It is translated as CASSPPTSGRLSGTYEQYF.

V and J are TRBV27 and TRBJ2-7; 7 bases agree with TRBD1. Germline V gene data show CDR1 as MNHEY and CDR2 as SMNVEV (reference sequence). The V and J ends lost 0 bases and 9 bases, in that order; junction bases with no gene match: 5. The CDR3 length is 13 residues. The CDR3 region has the DNA TGTGCCAGCAGTTTATCGATGACAGGGCGGCAGTACTTC. It codes for CASSLSMTGRQYF.

The chain joins TRBV20-1 to TRBJ1-5; D ambiguous. The germline gives CDR1 DFQATT, CDR2 SNEGSKA (reference sequence). The germline V and J ends were trimmed by 3 bases and 7 bases, with 13 bases remaining between them. This CDR3 has 13 residues. In nucleotides, the CDR3 is TGCAGTGCTAGTGAGGGAGTCGGCCAGCCCCAGCATTTT. This sequence encodes CSASEGVGQPQHF.

The V gene is TRBV28, the J gene TRBJ1-4, with no clear D. The length of the CDR3 is 16 residues. Trimming shortened V by 0 bases and J by 0 bases, and 8 bases separated the two germline ends. Germline V gene data show CDR1 as MDHEN and CDR2 as SYDVKM. The CDR3 nucleotides are TGTGCCAGCAGTTTATGGGGCAGGACAACTAATGAAAAACTGTTTTTT. This sequence encodes CASSLWGRTTNEKLFF.

This sequence joins TRBV4-3 and TRBJ1-2; 9 nucleotides agree with TRBD1. Germline V gene lookup returns CDR1 LGHNA and CDR2 YSLEER. This CDR3 contains 16 residues. The V segment lost 1 base and the J segment 4 bases; nucleotides outside the gene matches: 7. Here the CDR3 DNA reads TGCGCCAGCAGCCAAGGCCGACAGGGGGTGGGCTATGGCTACACCTTC. Its translation: CASSQGRQGVGYGYTF.

This rearrangement joins TRBV6-6 to TRBJ2-3; TRBD1 agrees at 9 bases. With V trimmed by 10 bases and J by 4 bases, 6 bases remained unmatched. Germline values: CDR1 MNHNY, CDR2 SVGAGI (reference sequence). The CDR3 is made up of 13 amino acids. CDR3 nucleotides: TGTGCCACCACGGGACAGGGACCAGATACGCAGTATTTT. This encodes CATTGQGPDTQYF.

This clone was recorded once. The genes are TRBV15 and TRBJ2-2; a weak D match, TRBD2 (5 bases). The CDR3 loop spans 14 amino acids. V gave up 5 bases and J gave up 6 bases, with 13 bases separating them. Per the germline V gene, CDR1 is LNHNV and CDR2 is YYDKDF (reference sequence). The CDR3 DNA is TGTGCCACCAGCCCTACTAGGTCCTCCGGGGAGCTGTTTTTT. Its protein product is CATSPTRSSGELFF.

V usage is TRBV10-3 and J usage is TRBJ2-7, with 10 bases identical to TRBD2. The CDR3 contains 13 residues. J gave up 7 bases and V 2 bases, and 2 bases lay outside the gene matches. Germline lookup yields CDR1 ENHRY and CDR2 SYGVKD. The CDR3 DNA is TGTGCCATCAGTGAGGGGACTAGCGCGGAGCAGTACTTC. Its translation is CAISEGTSAEQYF.

The chain joins TRBV6-5 to TRBJ2-7; 7 bases fit TRBD2. V lost 1 base, J lost 5 bases, and 11 bases stayed unmatched. This CDR3 is 16 amino acids long. The germline V gene has CDR1 MNHEY and CDR2 SVGAGI. This CDR3 reads CASSYLPSGGVNEQYF. The CDR3 DNA reads as TGTGCCAGCAGTTACTTGCCATCTGGGGGGGTTAACGAGCAGTACTTC.

The chain recombines TRBV9 with TRBJ1-1; perhaps TRBD1 as D (6 bases). CDR3 length: 16 residues. V was clipped by 0 bases and J by 3 bases, with 15 bases between them. Germline V lookup: CDR1 SGDLS, CDR2 YYNGEE. As DNA, the CDR3 is TGTGCCAGCAGCGTAGGTCAGGGGAGGGGGTACACTGAAGCTTTCTTT. Translation: CASSVGQGRGYTEAFF. Filled out from reference TRBV9 and TRBJ1-1, the complete variable domain reads DSGVTQTPKHLITATGQRVTLRCSPRSGDLSVYWYQQSLDQGLQFLIQYYNGEERAKGNILERFSAQQFPDLHSELNLSSLELGDSALYFCASSVGQGRGYTEAFFGQGTRLTVV.

CDR3 loop: CAGQTGNYGYTF. CDR3 nucleotide sequence: TGTGCCGGACAGACGGGCAACTATGGCTACACCTTC. This chain joins TRBV5-4 and TRBJ1-2; D perhaps matches TRBD1 (6 bases). Trimming pared 10 bases from V and 2 bases from J, leaving 12 bases between. CDR1 and CDR2 (germline): SGHNT, YYREEE (reference sequence). The CDR3 totals 12 residues.

The V and J genes are TRBV7-2 and TRBJ1-6, with D unresolved. Germline V gene data show CDR1 as SGHTA and CDR2 as FQGNSA. This CDR3 spans 14 amino acids. V shed 1 base and J shed 6 bases, with 7 bases lying between them. The CDR3 loop is CASSLVAANSPLHF. The CDR3 bases are TGTGCCAGCAGCTTAGTGGCTGCTAATTCACCCCTCCACTTT.

CDR3 in amino acids: CASSVVNSGSSYEQYF. Here the CDR3 DNA reads TGTGCCAGCAGCGTGGTAAATAGCGGGAGCTCCTACGAGCAGTACTTC. The chain couples TRBV9 to TRBJ2-7; 9 bases line up with TRBD2. From germline, CDR1 is SGDLS and CDR2 YYNGEE. V trimming: 2 bases; J trimming: 0 bases; junction bases outside the gene matches: 6. This CDR3 has 16 residues.

The chain uses TRBV6-5 and TRBJ1-5, with 7 bases fitting TRBD1. J was trimmed by 6 bases and V by 5 bases; bases with no gene match: 7. CDR3 length: 14 residues. Looked up from germline, CDR1 is MNHEY and CDR2 is SVGAGI. The CDR3 here is CASSTQGSSQPQHF. CDR3 bases: TGTGCCAGCAGTACACAGGGGTCCAGTCAGCCCCAGCATTTT.

V and J are TRBV6-5 and TRBJ1-1, with D possibly TRBD1 on 6 matching bases. The CDR3 contains 15 residues. The germline V and J ends were trimmed by 2 bases and 4 bases, with 14 bases remaining between them. Germline-derived CDR1 and CDR2 are MNHEY and SVGAGI. The CDR3 DNA sequence: TGTGCCAGCAGTTACGGGGCAGGGGATATCACTGAAGCTTTCTTT. Protein product: CASSYGAGDITEAFF.